The T cell receptor beta chain under discussion was sequenced for a study of T cell changes during pregnancy in multiple sclerosis. The CDR3 loop spans 16 amino acids. Germline CDR1 KGHSH, CDR2 LQKENI. J lost 6 bases, V lost 0 bases, and 4 bases had no gene match. Here immunoSEQ multiplex PCR was the method, and the copy in TCRdb shows in-frame clones only, minus some. Here the sample spans 32,000 or so clones, around nine tenths being singletons. The chain joins TRBV18 to TRBJ2-1, with TRBD2 matching 11 bases. This TCR came from a female donor with multiple sclerosis, enrolled in a pregnancy study. This sample comprised CD4+ T cells from peripheral blood mononuclear cells, obtained in the second trimester of pregnancy. The DNA for the CDR3 is TGTGCCAGCTCACCACCAATAGCGGGGGGGGTCAATGAGCAGTTCTTC. Amino acids: CASSPPIAGGVNEQFF.